This T cell receptor beta chain derives from a study of tumor and adjacent non-tumor tissue in lung cancer (dated 2018 in TCRdb). General notes on the study: Patients with adenocarcinoma (about twelve), squamous cell carcinoma (2) and small cell lung cancer (1) were included in the cohort. For each patient, one tumor sample and one normal lung sample were taken, giving under 35 paired specimens that underwent TCRbeta CDR3 sequencing. The study compared bulk TCRbeta repertoires from lung tumor tissue and matched distant non-tumor lung tissue of under 16 lung cancer patients. The 15 or so patients were aged about 31 to 80 years, included ten or so men and 5 women, and had TNM stage I to III disease. Sequencing generated a total of some 130 million productive TCRbeta reads, averaging around 4.2 million reads per sample.

In regard to this clonotype: Which antigen it targets is not known. One end of the junction does not line up with germline, which may come from a read error.

Study-wide findings and limitations: The top 100 clones made up a significantly larger cumulative share of the repertoire in normal lung than in tumor tissue. Only around 14 patients were in the cohort, and the authors stated that larger samples and more detailed clinical data are needed. Tumor tissue showed significantly greater TCR diversity (inverse Simpson) than normal lung tissue (approximately 430 vs 150, P = 0.0075, Mann-Whitney U test). Neither the sequencing platform nor unique molecular identifiers are mentioned in the methods. TCR diversity was significantly higher in younger patients, and higher tumor TCR diversity was associated with shorter overall and disease-free survival. Peripheral blood was not sequenced, so blood TCRbeta repertoires were not examined in the lung cancer patients of the study.

RNA was extracted from bulk unsorted tissue and checked for quality with a NanoDrop ND-1000 and an Agilent 2100. The donors were newly diagnosed lung cancer patients admitted for thoracic surgery in China from August to November 2014 who had not received prior chemotherapy. Patients who had received previous radiotherapy or chemotherapy, or who had another concurrent cancer, were excluded from the study. Surgical tissue pieces of about 1-2.1 cm3 were preserved in RNAlater solution and were kept at -80 degrees C until use. Receptor amplification or capture employed multiplex PCR. The instrument was an Illumina HiSeq 2500. TCRbeta libraries were constructed through three rounds of nested PCR with primers (Table S4) according to protocols adapted from ARM-PCR. Before sequencing, PCR products in the 200-500 bp range were cut out of the gel and cleaned up using the QIAquick gel extraction kit. In the source study's methods: Reads were cleaned with Trimmomatic, merged with FLASH into complete CDR3 sequences, and assigned to V(D)J germline segments with MiTCR. VDJtools was used to compute clonal diversity as the inverse Simpson's index. A read counted as productive if the sequence was in-frame and lacked a premature stop codon. TCRdb reprocessed the public reads (quality trimming at Q25 with fastp, clone calling with MiXCR) and kept in-frame beta chains. Every distinct CDR3 protein forms one entry, paired with its most common genes and DNA. For this entry, the V and J calls and clone size follow TCRdb and not the study's own pipeline. The sample table lists approximately 120,000 distinct CDR3 sequences, about 75% of them with a count of one. The top ten clones comprise about 40% of the sample.

The sequence came from a woman aged 55-70 years with non-small cell lung cancer. Sequenced: lung tumor tissue.

CDR3 reads: CASSEMPGNEQIF. Read as DNA, the sequence is TGTGCCAGCAGTGAGATGCCCGGCAATGAGCAGATCTTC. The rearranged segments are TRBV10-2 and TRBJ2-1; the D gene cannot be named for sure. From its cysteine to its phenylalanine, the CDR3 spans 13 amino acids. Of all the DNA, just the CDR3 is kept, 39 bases in frame from base 1. CDR1 WSHSY and CDR2 SAAADI are derived from the germline V gene.